This entry lists 21 T cell receptor beta chains sequenced from one sample in a study of CD8 T cells in Susac syndrome. Random hexamers primed reverse transcription of roughly 0.5 to 1 ug RNA. A single record per CDR3 protein comes from TCRdb applying MiXCR to the immunoSEQ multiplex PCR reads. This sample has around 80,000 distinct CDR3 sequences; more than 85% occur once, and the top ten carry 0.5% to 0.65%. The sequenced sample consisted of CD8+ T cells from PBMCs. Receptors originate from a human donor with multiple sclerosis.

J is TRBJ2-4 and V is TRBV12-3 or TRBV12-4, with D perhaps matching TRBD1 (5 bases). The CDR3 is made up of 14 amino acids. V was clipped by 5 bases and J by 3 bases, with 11 bases between them. CDR3 DNA sequence: TGTGCCAGCAGTGGGGCCCTAGTCAAAAACATTCAGTACTTC. This sequence encodes CASSGALVKNIQYF.

The chain recombines TRBV4-1 with TRBJ1-1; D is unresolved. Trimming took off 3 bases at V and 0 bases at J, with 11 bases between the two ends. The CDR3 runs to 15 residues. Looked up from germline, CDR1 is MGHRA and CDR2 is YSYEKL. The DNA for the CDR3 is TGCGCCAGCAGCCAGGTCGGAGGATTGAACACTGAAGCTTTCTTT. Translation: CASSQVGGLNTEAFF.

The CDR3 region is CASSIDRTSGPTDTQYF. For the CDR3, the DNA is TGTGCCAGTAGTATAGATCGGACTAGCGGGCCCACAGATACGCAGTATTTT. The chain is built from TRBV19 and TRBJ2-3; 11 nucleotides line up with TRBD2. V lost 0 bases, J lost 2 bases, and 4 bases stayed unmatched. The CDR3 runs 17 residues. Germline V gene lookup returns CDR1 LNHDA and CDR2 SQIVND (reference sequence).

The CDR3 DNA is TGTGCCAGCAGCCCCGGGACCAACTCCTACAATGAGCAGTTCTTC. It codes for CASSPGTNSYNEQFF. V and J are TRBV6-2 or TRBV6-3 and TRBJ2-1; D tentatively fits TRBD1 or TRBD2 (5 bases each). From germline, CDR1 is MNHEY and CDR2 SVGEGT. The CDR3 runs to 15 residues. With 6 bases removed from V and 0 bases from J, the gap between germline ends came to 12 bases.

The V gene is TRBV24-1, the J gene TRBJ2-1; D ambiguous. The CDR3 is 12 amino acids. In germline, CDR1 is KGHDR, CDR2 SFDVKD. Trimming shortened V by 9 bases and J by 3 bases, and 8 bases separated the two germline ends. The CDR3 nucleotides are TGTGCCACCTCGAGGCTCTACAATGAGCAGTTCTTC. Translating gives CATSRLYNEQFF.

The chain uses TRBV27 and TRBJ2-7; TRBD1 might be the D (5 bases). The germline V gene has CDR1 MNHEY and CDR2 SMNVEV (reference sequence). V dropped 3 bases and J dropped 1 base, with 13 bases sitting between them. This CDR3 is built from 15 residues. The CDR3 DNA reads TGTGCCAGCAGTTTTTTGACAGCCTCGTCCTACGAGCAGTACTTC. Translating gives CASSFLTASSYEQYF.

V gene TRBV14 combines with J gene TRBJ2-1; D remains unclear. This CDR3 comprises 13 residues. CDR1 and CDR2 (germline): SGHDN, FVKESK. Trimming shortened V by 2 bases and J by 10 bases, and 12 bases separated the two germline ends. The CDR3 spells CASSQFGTGEQFF. The CDR3, as DNA: TGTGCCAGCAGCCAATTCGGCACCGGCGAGCAGTTCTTC.

The J gene is TRBJ2-1, the V gene TRBV3-1; 7 nucleotides line up with TRBD2. V lost 0 bases and J lost 8; bases outside the gene matches: 10. The CDR3 length is 16 residues. CDR1 and CDR2 (germline): LGHDT, YNNKEL (reference sequence). CDR3 sequence: CASSQDTSAFGDEQFF. The CDR3 DNA sequence: TGTGCCAGCAGCCAAGATACTAGCGCATTCGGCGATGAGCAGTTCTTC.

V gene TRBV2 combines with J gene TRBJ2-5; D might be TRBD1 or TRBD2, each matching 6 bases. Germline V gene lookup returns CDR1 SNHLY and CDR2 FYNNEI. The CDR3 loop spans 13 amino acids. The V end was cut by 10 bases, the J end by 5 bases, with 17 bases between. The CDR3 sequence is CAINRERGETQYF. The CDR3 DNA reads TGTGCCATCAACCGGGAGAGGGGGGAGACCCAGTACTTC.

This clonotype was found a few times. The V and J genes are TRBV19 and TRBJ2-3; D tentatively fits TRBD1 or TRBD2 (5 bases each). Germline CDR1 is LNHDA and CDR2 is SQIVND (reference sequence). With 6 bases removed from V and 7 bases from J, the gap between germline ends came to 11 bases. The CDR3 runs 12 residues. The CDR3: CASSIGGHTQYF. The CDR3 nucleotides are TGTGCCAGTAGCATTGGGGGACATACGCAGTATTTT.

The genes are TRBV6-1 and TRBJ1-5; TRBD1 matches 11 bases. The trim removed 5 bases at V and 6 bases at J, leaving 9 bases unmatched. The CDR3 spans 16 residues. The germline V gene has CDR1 MNHNS and CDR2 SASEGT. The CDR3 DNA sequence: TGTGCCAGCAGTCCTCGGACAGGGGGCTACGGTCAGCCCCAGCATTTT. It specifies CASSPRTGGYGQPQHF.

The V gene is TRBV4-1, the J gene TRBJ2-1; the D is unclear. The germline V gene encodes CDR1 MGHRA and CDR2 YSYEKL. Trimming pared 1 base from V and 0 bases from J, leaving 7 bases between. The CDR3 is 15 residues long. The CDR3 protein is CASSQVADSYNEQFF. The DNA for the CDR3 is TGCGCCAGCAGCCAAGTTGCGGACTCCTACAATGAGCAGTTCTTC.

V and J are TRBV30 and TRBJ2-3; no clear D. Trimming stripped 2 bases from V and 2 bases from J, with 11 bases between. This CDR3 comprises 14 residues. Germline CDR1 is GTSNPN and CDR2 is SVGIG (reference sequence). DNA for the CDR3: TGTGCCTGGAGTACACCCGGGTTCACAGATACGCAGTATTTT. Amino acids: CAWSTPGFTDTQYF.

This chain's CDR3 is CAWRTGGTEAFF. The CDR3 DNA reads as TGTGCCTGGAGGACAGGGGGGACTGAAGCTTTCTTT. V usage is TRBV30 and J usage is TRBJ1-1; 9 positions agree with TRBD1. The CDR3 runs 12 residues. V lost 3 bases and J lost 5; bases outside the gene matches: 1. CDR1 GTSNPN and CDR2 SVGIG come from the germline V gene (reference sequence). The full variable domain, completed using reference TRBV30 and TRBJ1-1, is SQTIHQWPATLVQPVGSPLSLECTVEGTSNPNLYWYRQAAGRGLQLLFYSVGIGQISSEVPQNLSASRPQDRQFILSSKKLLLSDSGFYLCAWRTGGTEAFFGQGTRLTVV.

This clonotype showed up just once. V usage is TRBV7-6 and J usage is TRBJ2-3, with 9 nucleotides matching TRBD2. CDR1 and CDR2 from the germline V gene are SGHVS and FNYEAQ. The CDR3 has 18 residues. V lost 1 base and J lost 1; bases outside the gene matches: 9. The CDR3 here is CASSLEEVAGDGTDTQYF. CDR3 nucleotide sequence: TGTGCCAGCAGCTTAGAGGAGGTAGCGGGAGATGGCACAGATACGCAGTATTTT.

This sequence joins TRBV9 and TRBJ2-2; possible D gene TRBD2, 5 bases. V lost 0 bases and J 7 bases, leaving 7 bases between the germline ends. The length of the CDR3 is 13 residues. Per germline, CDR1 SGDLS and CDR2 YYNGEE. In DNA form, the CDR3 reads TGTGCCAGCAGCGTAGTCGGAGGCGGGGAGCTGTTTTTT. This encodes CASSVVGGGELFF.

The rearrangement uses TRBV27 and TRBJ1-5, with TRBD1 identical over 7 bases. Germline CDR1 is MNHEY and CDR2 is SMNVEV (reference sequence). With 8 bases clipped from V and 5 bases from J, the junction kept 6 bases outside the gene matches. The CDR3 is made up of 13 amino acids. The CDR3: CASGRDSYQPQHF. The DNA of the CDR3 is TGTGCCAGCGGCCGGGACAGTTATCAGCCCCAGCATTTT.

V gene TRBV13 combines with J gene TRBJ2-1, with 11 bases lining up with TRBD1. The CDR3 is 16 amino acids. Germline V lookup: CDR1 PRHDT, CDR2 FYEKMQ (reference sequence). Trimming took 5 bases from V and 6 from J; bases not matched to a gene: 9. CDR3 in amino acids: CASSPFGTGGFNEQFF. The CDR3 DNA reads TGTGCCAGCAGCCCCTTTGGGACAGGGGGATTCAATGAGCAGTTCTTC. The full variable domain, completed using reference TRBV13 and TRBJ2-1, is AAGVIQSPRHLIKEKRETATLKCYPIPRHDTVYWYQQGPGQDPQFLISFYEKMQSDKGSIPDRFSAQQFSDYHSELNMSSLELGDSALYFCASSPFGTGGFNEQFFGPGTRLTVL.

The chain employs TRBV7-9 and TRBJ1-2; D gene ambiguous. CDR1 and CDR2 (germline): SEHNR, FQNEAQ (reference sequence). V lost 0 bases, J lost 2 bases, and 19 bases lay in between. The CDR3 is made up of 18 amino acids. The CDR3: CASSLALTSPNSNYGYTF. In nucleotides, the CDR3 is TGTGCCAGCAGCTTAGCGCTTACCAGCCCGAACTCAAACTATGGCTACACCTTC.

The V and J genes are TRBV5-1 and TRBJ1-1; D is uncertain. This CDR3 contains 14 residues. Trimming removed 3 bases from V and 1 base from J, with 10 bases in between. CDR1 and CDR2 (germline): SGHRS, YFSETQ. In nucleotides, the CDR3 is TGCGCCAGCAGCTCAGTGGGCTGGAACACTGAAGCTTTCTTT. Translation gives CASSSVGWNTEAFF.

The chain combines TRBV3-1 with TRBJ2-1, with unresolved D. V lost 6 bases and J 7 bases, leaving 7 bases between the germline ends. The CDR3 has 11 amino acids. Germline-derived CDR1 and CDR2 are LGHDT and YNNKEL (reference sequence). CDR3 nucleotides: TGTGCCAGCAGTTTGACTAATGAGCAGTTCTTC. This sequence encodes CASSLTNEQFF.